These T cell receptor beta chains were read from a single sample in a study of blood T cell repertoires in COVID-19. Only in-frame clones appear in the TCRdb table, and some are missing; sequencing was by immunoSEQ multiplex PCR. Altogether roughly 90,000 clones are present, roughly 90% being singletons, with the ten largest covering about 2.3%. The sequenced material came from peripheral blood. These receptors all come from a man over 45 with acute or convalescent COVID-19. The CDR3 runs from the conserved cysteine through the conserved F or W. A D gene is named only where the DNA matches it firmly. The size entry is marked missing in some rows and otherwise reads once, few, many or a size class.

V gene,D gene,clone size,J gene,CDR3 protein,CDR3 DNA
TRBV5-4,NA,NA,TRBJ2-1,CASSFSKAGSDNEQFF,TGTGCCAGCAGCTTTAGTAAAGCTGGTTCGGACAATGAGCAGTTCTTC
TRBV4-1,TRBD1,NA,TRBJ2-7,CASSQDSGGPYEQYF,TGCGCCAGCAGCCAAGACTCAGGGGGCCCTTACGAGCAGTACTTC
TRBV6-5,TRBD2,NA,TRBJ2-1,CASSYSPGLAGNEQFF,TGTGCCAGCAGTTACTCGCCAGGACTAGCGGGGAATGAGCAGTTCTTC
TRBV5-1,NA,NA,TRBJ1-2,CASSFTGYGYTF,TGCGCCAGCAGCTTTACTGGCTATGGCTACACCTTC
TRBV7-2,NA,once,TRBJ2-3,CASSLGGGNTDTQYF,TGTGCCAGCAGCTTAGGAGGAGGAAACACAGATACGCAGTATTTT
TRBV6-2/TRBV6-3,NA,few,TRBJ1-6,CASSYSMDSQYPISPLHF,TGTGCCAGCAGTTACTCGATGGACAGCCAATACCCAATTTCACCCCTCCACTTT
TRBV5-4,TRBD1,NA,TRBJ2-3,CASSSGGQGTDTQYF,TGTGCCAGCAGCTCAGGGGGCCAGGGCACAGATACGCAGTATTTT
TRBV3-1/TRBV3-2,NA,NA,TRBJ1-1,CACQTANTEAFF,TGTGCCTGCCAGACAGCGAACACTGAAGCTTTCTTT
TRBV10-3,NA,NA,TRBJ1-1,CAITPTGFDTEAFF,TGTGCCATCACCCCCACAGGTTTCGACACTGAAGCTTTCTTT
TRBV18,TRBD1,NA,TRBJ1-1,CASSPTGGGSEAFF,TGTGCCAGCTCACCGACAGGGGGCGGATCTGAAGCTTTCTTT
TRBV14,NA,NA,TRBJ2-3,CASSLTPFTSTDTQYF,TGTGCCAGCAGCCTTACGCCTTTTACTAGCACAGATACGCAGTATTTT
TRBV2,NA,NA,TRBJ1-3,CASSQTDSGNTIYF,TGTGCCAGCAGCCAGACAGATTCTGGAAACACCATATATTTT
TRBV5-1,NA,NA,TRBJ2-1,CASSARDSSYNEQFF,TGCGCCAGCAGCGCGCGGGATAGCTCCTACAATGAGCAGTTCTTC
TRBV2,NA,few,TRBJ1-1,CASKASAATEAFF,TGTGCCAGCAAAGCCAGTGCGGCCACTGAAGCTTTCTTT
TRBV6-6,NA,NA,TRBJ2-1,CASRGGSYNEQFF,TGTGCCAGCAGGGGGGGCTCCTACAATGAGCAGTTCTTC
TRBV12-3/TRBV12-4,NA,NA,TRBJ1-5,CASSLYLSQPQHF,TGTGCCAGCAGTTTATACCTGAGTCAGCCCCAGCATTTT
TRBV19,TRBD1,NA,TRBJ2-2,CASSTSRDRVSGELFF,TGTGCCAGTAGTACGTCCCGGGACAGGGTCTCCGGGGAGCTGTTTTTT
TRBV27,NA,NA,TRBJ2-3,CASSLSRTDTQYF,TGTGCCAGCAGCCTTTCCCGCACAGATACGCAGTATTTT
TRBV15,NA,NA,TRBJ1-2,CATSRDNTVLNGYTF,TGTGCCACCAGCAGAGATAATACAGTCCTGAATGGCTACACCTTC
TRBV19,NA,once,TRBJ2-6,CASSTHSSGANVLTF,TGTGCCAGTAGTACCCATAGCTCTGGGGCCAACGTCCTGACTTTC